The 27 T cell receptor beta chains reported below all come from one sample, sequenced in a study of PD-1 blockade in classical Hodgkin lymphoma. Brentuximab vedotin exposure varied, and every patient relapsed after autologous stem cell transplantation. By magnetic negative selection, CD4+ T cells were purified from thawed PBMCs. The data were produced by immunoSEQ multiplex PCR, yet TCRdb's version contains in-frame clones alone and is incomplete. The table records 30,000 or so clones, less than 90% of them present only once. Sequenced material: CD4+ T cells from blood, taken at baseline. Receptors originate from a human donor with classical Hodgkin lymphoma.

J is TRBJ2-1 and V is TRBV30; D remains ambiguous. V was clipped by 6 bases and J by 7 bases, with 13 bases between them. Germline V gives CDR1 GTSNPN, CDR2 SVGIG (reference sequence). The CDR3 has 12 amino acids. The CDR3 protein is CACVGRINEQFF. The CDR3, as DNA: TGTGCCTGTGTGGGCCGGATAAATGAGCAGTTCTTC.

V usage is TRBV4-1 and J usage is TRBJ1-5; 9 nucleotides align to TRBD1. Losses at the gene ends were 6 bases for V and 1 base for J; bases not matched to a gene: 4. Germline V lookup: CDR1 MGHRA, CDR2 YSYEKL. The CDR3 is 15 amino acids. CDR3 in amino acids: CASSRTGDSNQPQHF. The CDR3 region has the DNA TGCGCCAGCAGTCGGACAGGGGACAGCAATCAGCCCCAGCATTTT.

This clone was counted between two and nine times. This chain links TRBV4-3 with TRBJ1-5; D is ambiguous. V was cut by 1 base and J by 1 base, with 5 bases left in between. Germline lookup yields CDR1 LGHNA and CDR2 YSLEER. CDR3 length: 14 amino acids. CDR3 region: CASSQVVSNQPQHF. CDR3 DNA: TGCGCCAGCAGCCAAGTGGTCAGCAATCAGCCCCAGCATTTT.

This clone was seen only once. CDR3 protein: CASSRPLSGNTIYF. The CDR3 coding sequence is TGTGCCAGCAGTCGACCCCTCTCTGGAAACACCATATATTTT. V gene TRBV28 combines with J gene TRBJ1-3; no firm D call. Trimming took 5 bases from V and 0 from J, leaving 8 bases between them. Per the germline V gene, CDR1 is MDHEN and CDR2 is SYDVKM. This CDR3 has 14 amino acids. Complete variable domain (other parts from reference TRBV28 and TRBJ1-3): DVKVTQSSRYLVKRTGEKVFLECVQDMDHENMFWYRQDPGLGLRLIYFSYDVKMKEKGDIPEGYSVSREKKERFSLILESASTNQTSMYLCASSRPLSGNTIYFGEGSWLTVV.

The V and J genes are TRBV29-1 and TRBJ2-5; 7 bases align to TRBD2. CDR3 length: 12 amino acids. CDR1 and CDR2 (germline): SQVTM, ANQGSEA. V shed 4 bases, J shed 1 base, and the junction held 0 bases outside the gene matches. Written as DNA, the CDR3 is TGCAGCGTTGGGACTAGCCAAGAGACCCAGTACTTC. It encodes CSVGTSQETQYF.

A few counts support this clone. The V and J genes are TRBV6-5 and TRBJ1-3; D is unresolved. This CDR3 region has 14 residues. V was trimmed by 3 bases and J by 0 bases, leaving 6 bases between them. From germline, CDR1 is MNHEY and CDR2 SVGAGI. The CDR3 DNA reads TGTGCCAGCAGTTATGACAACTCTGGAAACACCATATATTTT. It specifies CASSYDNSGNTIYF.

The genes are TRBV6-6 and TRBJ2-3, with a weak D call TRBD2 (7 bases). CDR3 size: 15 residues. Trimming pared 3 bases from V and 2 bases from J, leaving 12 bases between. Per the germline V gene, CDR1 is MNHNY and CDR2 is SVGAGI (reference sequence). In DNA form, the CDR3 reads TGTGCCAGCAGTTATAGGGGGGGACACACAGATACGCAGTATTTT. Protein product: CASSYRGGHTDTQYF.

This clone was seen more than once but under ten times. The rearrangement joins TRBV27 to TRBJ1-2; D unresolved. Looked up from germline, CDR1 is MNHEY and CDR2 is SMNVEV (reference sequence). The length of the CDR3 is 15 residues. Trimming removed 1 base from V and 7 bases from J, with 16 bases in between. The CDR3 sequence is CASSLFSESAGGYTF. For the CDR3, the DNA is TGTGCCAGCAGTTTATTCAGCGAGTCTGCGGGTGGCTACACCTTC.

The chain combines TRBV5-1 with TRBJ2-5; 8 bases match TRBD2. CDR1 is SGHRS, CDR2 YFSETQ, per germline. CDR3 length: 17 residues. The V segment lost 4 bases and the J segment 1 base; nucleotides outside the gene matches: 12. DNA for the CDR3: TGCGCCAGCAGCACAAGCGGGAGCGGAGGGGGCCAAGAGACCCAGTACTTC. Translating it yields CASSTSGSGGGQETQYF.

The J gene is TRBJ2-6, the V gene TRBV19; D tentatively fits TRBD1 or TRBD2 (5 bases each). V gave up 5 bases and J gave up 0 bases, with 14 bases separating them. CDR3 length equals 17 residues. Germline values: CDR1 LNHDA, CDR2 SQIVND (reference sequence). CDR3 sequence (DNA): TGTGCCAGTAGTCCTGGGACCGCGCGCTCTGGGGCCAACGTCCTGACTTTC. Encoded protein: CASSPGTARSGANVLTF.

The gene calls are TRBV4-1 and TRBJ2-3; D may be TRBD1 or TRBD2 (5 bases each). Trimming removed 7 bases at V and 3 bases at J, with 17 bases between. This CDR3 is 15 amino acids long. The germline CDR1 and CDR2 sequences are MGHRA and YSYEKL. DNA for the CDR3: TGCGCCAGCAAGAAACTACCGGGGCCAACAGATACGCAGTATTTT. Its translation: CASKKLPGPTDTQYF.

CDR3 in DNA: TGTGCCAGCAGCCTAAAATTACAGGGGTCAGGCTACACCTTC. It translates to CASSLKLQGSGYTF. The rearrangement joins TRBV7-2 to TRBJ1-2; TRBD1 matches at 7 bases. V shed 5 bases, J shed 8 bases, and the junction held 11 bases outside the gene matches. CDR1 is SGHTA and CDR2 is FQGNSA in the germline V gene. This CDR3 has 14 residues. The complete variable domain, with remaining parts taken from reference TRBV7-2 and TRBJ1-2, reads GAGVSQSPSNKVTEKGKDVELRCDPISGHTALYWYRQSLGQGLEFLIYFQGNSAPDKSGLPSDRFSAERTGGSVSTLTIQRTQQEDSAVYLCASSLKLQGSGYTFGSGTRLTVV.

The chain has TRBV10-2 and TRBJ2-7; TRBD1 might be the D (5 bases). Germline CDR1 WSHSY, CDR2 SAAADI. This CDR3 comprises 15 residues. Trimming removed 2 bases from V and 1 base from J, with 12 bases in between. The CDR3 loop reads CASSELSTVSYEQYF. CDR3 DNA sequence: TGCGCCAGCAGTGAGCTTTCGACAGTTTCCTACGAGCAGTACTTC.

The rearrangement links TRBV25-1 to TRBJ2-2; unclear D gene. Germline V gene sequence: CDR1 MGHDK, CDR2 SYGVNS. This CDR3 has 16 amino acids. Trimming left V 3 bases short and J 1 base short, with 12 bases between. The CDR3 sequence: CASSEFRPGNTGELFF. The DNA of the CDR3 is TGTGCCAGCAGTGAGTTCCGGCCGGGGAACACCGGGGAGCTGTTTTTT.

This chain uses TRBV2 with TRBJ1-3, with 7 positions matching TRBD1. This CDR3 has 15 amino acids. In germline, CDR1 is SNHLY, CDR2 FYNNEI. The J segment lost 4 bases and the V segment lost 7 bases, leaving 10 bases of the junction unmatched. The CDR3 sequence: CASTQGGLLGNTIYF. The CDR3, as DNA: TGTGCCAGCACTCAAGGGGGCCTGCTGGGAAACACCATATATTTT.

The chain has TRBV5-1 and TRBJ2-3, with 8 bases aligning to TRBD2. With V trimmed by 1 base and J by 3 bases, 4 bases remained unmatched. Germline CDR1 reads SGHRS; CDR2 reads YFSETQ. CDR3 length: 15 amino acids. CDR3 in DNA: TGCGCCAGCAGCTTGAGGGCTAGCGGGACAGATACGCAGTATTTT. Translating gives CASSLRASGTDTQYF.

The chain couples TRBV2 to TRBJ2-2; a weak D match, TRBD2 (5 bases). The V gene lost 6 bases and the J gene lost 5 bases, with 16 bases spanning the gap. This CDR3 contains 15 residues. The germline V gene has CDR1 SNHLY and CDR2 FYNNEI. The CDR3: CASSPEKGGTGELFF. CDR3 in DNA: TGTGCCAGCAGCCCGGAAAAGGGCGGGACCGGGGAGCTGTTTTTT.

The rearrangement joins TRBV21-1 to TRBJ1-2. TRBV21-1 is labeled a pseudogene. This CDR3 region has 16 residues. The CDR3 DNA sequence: TGTGCCAGCAGCAAGGACGGGGGGCAGGGGGATCAAGGCTACACCTTC. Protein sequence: CASSKDGGQGDQGYTF.

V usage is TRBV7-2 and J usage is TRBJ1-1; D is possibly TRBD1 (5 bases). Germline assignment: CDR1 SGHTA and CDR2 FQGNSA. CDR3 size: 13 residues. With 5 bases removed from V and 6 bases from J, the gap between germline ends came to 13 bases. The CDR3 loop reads CASSTGTTPEAFF. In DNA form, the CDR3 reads TGTGCCAGCAGCACAGGCACTACGCCTGAAGCTTTCTTT.

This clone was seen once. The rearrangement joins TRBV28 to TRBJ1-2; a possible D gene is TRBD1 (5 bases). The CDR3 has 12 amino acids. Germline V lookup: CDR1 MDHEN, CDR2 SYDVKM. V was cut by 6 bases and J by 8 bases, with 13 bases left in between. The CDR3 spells CASRTQGSGYTF. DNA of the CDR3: TGTGCCAGCAGGACCCAGGGAAGCGGCTACACCTTC.

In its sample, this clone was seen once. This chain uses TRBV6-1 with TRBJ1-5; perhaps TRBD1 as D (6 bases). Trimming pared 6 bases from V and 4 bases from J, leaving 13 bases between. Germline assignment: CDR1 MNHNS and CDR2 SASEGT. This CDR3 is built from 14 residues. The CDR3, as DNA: TGTGCCAGCAGCCAACAGGGTCCGAATCAGCCCCAGCATTTT. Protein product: CASSQQGPNQPQHF.

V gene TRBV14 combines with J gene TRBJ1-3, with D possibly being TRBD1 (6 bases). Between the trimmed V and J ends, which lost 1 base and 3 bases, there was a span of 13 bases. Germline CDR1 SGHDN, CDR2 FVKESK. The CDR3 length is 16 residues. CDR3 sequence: CASSQAGGRIGNTIYF. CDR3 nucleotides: TGTGCCAGCAGCCAAGCTGGGGGGCGCATTGGAAACACCATATATTTT.

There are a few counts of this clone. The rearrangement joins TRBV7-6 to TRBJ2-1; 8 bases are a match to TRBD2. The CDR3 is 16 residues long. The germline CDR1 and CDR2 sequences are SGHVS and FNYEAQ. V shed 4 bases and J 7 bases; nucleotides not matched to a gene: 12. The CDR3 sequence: CASSYSGKGWGNEQFF. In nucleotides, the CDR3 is TGTGCCAGCAGCTATAGCGGGAAAGGGTGGGGAAATGAGCAGTTCTTC.

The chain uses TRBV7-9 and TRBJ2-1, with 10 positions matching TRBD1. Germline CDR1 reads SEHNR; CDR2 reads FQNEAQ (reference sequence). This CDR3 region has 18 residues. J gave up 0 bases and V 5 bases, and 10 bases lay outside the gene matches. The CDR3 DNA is TGTGCCAGCAGCCCAAATCCGGGACAGGGGAGCTCCTACAATGAGCAGTTCTTC. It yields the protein CASSPNPGQGSSYNEQFF.

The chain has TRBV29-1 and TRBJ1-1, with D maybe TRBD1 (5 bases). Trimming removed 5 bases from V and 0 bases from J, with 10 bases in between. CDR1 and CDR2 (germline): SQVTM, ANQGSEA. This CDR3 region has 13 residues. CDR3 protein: CSVSREMNTEAFF. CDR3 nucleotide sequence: TGCAGCGTTTCCAGGGAAATGAACACTGAAGCTTTCTTT.

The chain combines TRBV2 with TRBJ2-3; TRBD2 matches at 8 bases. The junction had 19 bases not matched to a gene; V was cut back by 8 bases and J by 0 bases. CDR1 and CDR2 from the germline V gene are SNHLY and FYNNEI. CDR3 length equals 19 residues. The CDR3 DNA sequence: TGTGCCAGCGATGGGGGGGTCCTAGCGGGTGAGCCTAGCACAGATACGCAGTATTTT. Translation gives CASDGGVLAGEPSTDTQYF.

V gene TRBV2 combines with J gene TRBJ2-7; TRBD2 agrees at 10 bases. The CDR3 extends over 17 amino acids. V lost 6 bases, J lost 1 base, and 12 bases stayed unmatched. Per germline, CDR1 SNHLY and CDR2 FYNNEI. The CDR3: CASRDGSGRKRSYEQYF. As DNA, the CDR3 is TGTGCCAGCAGGGATGGTAGCGGGAGGAAAAGGTCCTACGAGCAGTACTTC.